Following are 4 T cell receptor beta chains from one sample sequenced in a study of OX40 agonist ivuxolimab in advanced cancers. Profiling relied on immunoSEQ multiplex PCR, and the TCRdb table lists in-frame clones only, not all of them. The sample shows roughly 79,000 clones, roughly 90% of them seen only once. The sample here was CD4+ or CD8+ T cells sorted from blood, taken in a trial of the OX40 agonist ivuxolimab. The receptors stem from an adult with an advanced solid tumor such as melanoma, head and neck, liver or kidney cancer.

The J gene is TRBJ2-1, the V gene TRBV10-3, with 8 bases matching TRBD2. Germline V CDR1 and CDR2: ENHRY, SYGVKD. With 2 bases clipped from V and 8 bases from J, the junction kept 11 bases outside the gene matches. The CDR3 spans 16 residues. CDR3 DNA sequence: TGTGCCATCAGTGAGCTCTGGGTTAGCGGGGCGGATGAGCAGTTCTTC. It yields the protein CAISELWVSGADEQFF.

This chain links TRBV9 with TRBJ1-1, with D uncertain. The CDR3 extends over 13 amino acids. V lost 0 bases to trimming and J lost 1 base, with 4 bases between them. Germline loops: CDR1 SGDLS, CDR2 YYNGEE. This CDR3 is CASSVEANTEAFF. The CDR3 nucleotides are TGTGCCAGCAGCGTAGAGGCGAACACTGAAGCTTTCTTT. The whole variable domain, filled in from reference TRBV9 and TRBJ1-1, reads DSGVTQTPKHLITATGQRVTLRCSPRSGDLSVYWYQQSLDQGLQFLIQYYNGEERAKGNILERFSAQQFPDLHSELNLSSLELGDSALYFCASSVEANTEAFFGQGTRLTVV.

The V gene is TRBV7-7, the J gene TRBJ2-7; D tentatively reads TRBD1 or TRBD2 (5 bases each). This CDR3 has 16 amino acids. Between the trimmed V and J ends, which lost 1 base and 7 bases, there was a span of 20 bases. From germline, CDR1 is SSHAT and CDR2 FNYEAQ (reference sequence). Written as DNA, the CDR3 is TGTGCCAGCAGCTTAGGATTGGGACCGGGATCGTGGGAGCAGTACTTC. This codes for CASSLGLGPGSWEQYF.

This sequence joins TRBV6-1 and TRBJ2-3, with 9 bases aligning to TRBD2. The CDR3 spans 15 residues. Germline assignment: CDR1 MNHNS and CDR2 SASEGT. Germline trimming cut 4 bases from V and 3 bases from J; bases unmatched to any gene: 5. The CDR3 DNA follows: TGTGCCAGCAGTGGACTAGCGGAGGGGACAGATACGCAGTATTTT. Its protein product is CASSGLAEGTDTQYF.